This T cell receptor (beta chain) was sequenced in a study of blood T cell repertoires in COVID-19. This clone was seen a few times. Clones were read by immunoSEQ multiplex PCR, and TCRdb kept only the in-frame ones, dropping some. The sample includes about 100,000 clones, more than 85% of them seen just once. The CDR3 totals 14 residues. Per germline, CDR1 LNHNV and CDR2 YYDKDF (reference sequence). V lost 1 base and J 5 bases, leaving 9 bases between the germline ends. Sequencing was carried out using peripheral blood. This TCR derives from a man aged 25-45 years in a cohort sampled during active COVID-19. This chain links TRBV15 with TRBJ1-5; D is uncertain. CDR3 sequence reads: CATSRGGSDQPQHF. Here the CDR3 DNA reads TGTGCCACCAGCAGAGGAGGGTCAGATCAGCCCCAGCATTTT.